The subject of this entry is one TCR beta chain. Its specificity is unknown. CDR1 is SGHTA, CDR2 FQGNSA, per germline. The CDR3 consists of 15 residues. Trimming left V 5 bases short and J 0 bases short, with 11 bases between. This entry comes from a study of cytomegalovirus exposure and HLA in healthy donors. While unrecorded immune exposures were likely, the donors were nominally healthy when sampled. The PCR used 60 Vbeta and 13 Jbeta primers. Sequencing used immunoSEQ multiplex PCR; TCRdb keeps in-frame clones, though not all of them. The sample shows fewer than 120,000 clones, 75% to 80% of them seen only once. Overall study results and limits: In vitro work confirmed that three CMV-associated chains recognize CMV antigens.

The genes are TRBV7-2 and TRBJ2-1, with D unresolved. The sequencing sample was made of PBMCs. The origin of this receptor is a woman younger than 45 in good health and CMV-seronegative. The CDR3 nucleotides are TGTGCCAGCAGCATGACTGGCGCCTCCTACAATGAGCAGTTCTTC. Translating gives CASSMTGASYNEQFF.